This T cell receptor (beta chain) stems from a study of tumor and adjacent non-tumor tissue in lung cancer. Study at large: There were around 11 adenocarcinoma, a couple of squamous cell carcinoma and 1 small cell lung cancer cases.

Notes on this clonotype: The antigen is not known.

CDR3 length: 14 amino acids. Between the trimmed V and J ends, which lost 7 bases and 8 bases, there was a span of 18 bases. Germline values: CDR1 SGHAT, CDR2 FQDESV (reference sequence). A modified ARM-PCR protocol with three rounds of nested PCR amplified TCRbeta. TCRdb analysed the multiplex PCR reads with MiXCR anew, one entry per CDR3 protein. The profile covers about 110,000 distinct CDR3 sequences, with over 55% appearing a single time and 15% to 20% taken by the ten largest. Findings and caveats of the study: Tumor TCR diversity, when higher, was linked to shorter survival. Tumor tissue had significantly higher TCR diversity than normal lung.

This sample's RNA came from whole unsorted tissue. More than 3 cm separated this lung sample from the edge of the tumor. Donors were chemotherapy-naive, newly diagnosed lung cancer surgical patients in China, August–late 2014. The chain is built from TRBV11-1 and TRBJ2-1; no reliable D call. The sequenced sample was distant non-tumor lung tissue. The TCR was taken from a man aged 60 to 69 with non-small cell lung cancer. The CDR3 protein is CASIFIGRRDEQFF. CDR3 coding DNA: TGTGCCAGCATCTTCATCGGAAGACGGGATGAGCAGTTCTTC.